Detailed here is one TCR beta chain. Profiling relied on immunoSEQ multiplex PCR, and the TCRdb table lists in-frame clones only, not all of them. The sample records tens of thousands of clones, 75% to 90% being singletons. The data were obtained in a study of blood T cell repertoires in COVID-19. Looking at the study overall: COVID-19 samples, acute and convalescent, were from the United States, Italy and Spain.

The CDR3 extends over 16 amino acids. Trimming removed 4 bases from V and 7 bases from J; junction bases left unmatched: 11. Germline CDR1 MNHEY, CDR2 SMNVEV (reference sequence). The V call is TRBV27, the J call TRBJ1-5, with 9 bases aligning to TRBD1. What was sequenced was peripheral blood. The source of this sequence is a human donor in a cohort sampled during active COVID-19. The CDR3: CASSSGQGGIGQPQHF. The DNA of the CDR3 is TGTGCCAGCAGTTCGGGACAGGGAGGGATAGGGCAGCCCCAGCATTTT.